The 7 T cell receptor beta chains given below trace back to one sample, sequenced in a study of blood T cell repertoires in COVID-19. Sequenced by immunoSEQ multiplex PCR; TCRdb stores in-frame clones only, minus some. The sample carries 110,000 to 150,000 clones, about 84% recorded once. Sequencing was carried out using PBMCs or T cells enriched from blood (not recorded which). These receptors all come from a woman aged 18-29 years who had been exposed to COVID-19.

The CDR3 here is CASSPSSGGSYEQYF. CDR3 nucleotide sequence: TGCGCCAGCAGCCCCTCTAGCGGGGGCTCCTACGAGCAGTACTTC. J is TRBJ2-7 and V is TRBV4-3, with 10 bases identical to TRBD2. Germline V lookup: CDR1 LGHNA, CDR2 YSLEER. Losses at the gene ends were 4 bases for V and 0 bases for J; bases not matched to a gene: 3. This CDR3 comprises 15 residues.

The chain links TRBV7-9 to TRBJ1-2; possibly TRBD1 for D (5 bases). The CDR3 consists of 14 residues. V lost 4 bases, J lost 2 bases, and 11 bases lay in between. The germline CDR1 and CDR2 sequences are SEHNR and FQNEAQ (reference sequence). The CDR3: CASSSGHLNYGYTF. The CDR3 region has the DNA TGTGCCAGCAGCTCCGGACACCTAAACTATGGCTACACCTTC. The complete variable domain, with remaining parts taken from reference TRBV7-9 and TRBJ1-2, reads DTGVSQNPRHKITKRGQNVTFRCDPISEHNRLYWYRQTLGQGPEFLTYFQNEAQLEKSRLLSDRFSAERPKGSFSTLEIQRTEQGDSAMYLCASSSGHLNYGYTFGSGTRLTVV.

J is TRBJ1-4 and V is TRBV6-5; no reliable D call. Germline lookup yields CDR1 MNHEY and CDR2 SVGAGI. This CDR3 has 12 amino acids. Trimming cost V 6 bases and J 10 bases, with 12 bases left between them. The DNA for the CDR3 is TGTGCCAGCAGAATCCGCGCAGGAAAACTGTTTTTT. Its translation is CASRIRAGKLFF.

The chain has TRBV7-8 and TRBJ2-7; 8 nucleotides align to TRBD2. Germline CDR1 is SGHVS and CDR2 is FQNEAQ. The CDR3 covers 16 residues. J lost 2 bases, V lost 1 base, and 7 bases had no gene match. The CDR3 region is CASSLVLAGGAYEQYF. In DNA, the CDR3 is TGTGCCAGCAGCTTAGTCTTGGCGGGGGGAGCCTACGAGCAGTACTTC.

V is TRBV7-2 and J is TRBJ2-7; 8 bases fit TRBD2. Germline assignment: CDR1 SGHTA and CDR2 FQGNSA. CDR3 length equals 14 residues. Trimming removed 5 bases from V and 8 bases from J; junction bases left unmatched: 11. CDR3 sequence (DNA): TGTGCCAGCAGCCCCCCTAGCGGGCGCGGGAAGCAGTACTTC. Translating gives CASSPPSGRGKQYF.

This rearrangement joins TRBV19 to TRBJ1-5, with TRBD1 matching 8 bases. CDR1 is LNHDA and CDR2 is SQIVND in the germline V gene (reference sequence). V shed 5 bases and J 8 bases; nucleotides not matched to a gene: 17. This CDR3 has 17 residues. The CDR3 spells CASSETLNRGALKPQHF. The DNA for the CDR3 is TGTGCCAGTAGTGAAACGTTAAACAGGGGGGCCTTAAAGCCCCAGCATTTT. Combining the CDR3 with reference TRBV19 and TRBJ1-5 gives the whole variable domain DGGITQSPKYLFRKEGQNVTLSCEQNLNHDAMYWYRQDPGQGLRLIYYSQIVNDFQKGDIAEGYSVSREKKESFPLTVTSAQKNPTAFYLCASSETLNRGALKPQHFGDGTRLSIL.

In DNA form, the CDR3 reads TGCGCCAGCAGCCAAATCGCGACAGGGGACTCTGGAAACACCATATATTTT. Translated, it gives CASSQIATGDSGNTIYF. V is TRBV4-1 and J is TRBJ1-3; TRBD1 matches 8 bases. Per germline, CDR1 MGHRA and CDR2 YSYEKL. J was trimmed by 0 bases and V by 2 bases; bases with no gene match: 6. The CDR3 totals 17 residues.